This TCR beta chain is from a study of post-analysis software for immune sequencing data. Turning to the study itself: Relapsing-remitting, secondary progressive and progressive-relapsing forms of multiple sclerosis all featured among disease courses. The study, taken as a whole, reports: A significant reduction in normalized Chao1 diversity was observed in multiple sclerosis patients versus controls. In patients, TRBV5-6, TRBV5-1 and TRBV20-1 belonged to roughly five TRBV segments found more frequently than in controls. Analysis by F measure revealed that same-batch samples clustered strongly together.

Unique molecular identifiers were built into the TCR beta cDNA libraries. From the PCR reads, TCRdb called clonotypes with MiXCR, one entry per CDR3 protein. Among hundreds of thousands of distinct CDR3 sequences listed, around 47% were seen once. The length of the CDR3 is 14 residues. V lost 4 bases and J 4 bases, leaving 12 bases between the germline ends. CDR1 SGHRS and CDR2 YFSETQ come from the germline V gene. Concerning this clonotype: Its antigen remains unidentified.

Sequencing used blood. The sequence came from a girl aged 5-17 years with multiple sclerosis. The chain is built from TRBV5-1 and TRBJ2-1; D unclear. This chain's CDR3 is CASSPVIVYNEQFF. The CDR3 DNA reads TGCGCCAGCAGCCCGGTGATCGTTTACAATGAGCAGTTCTTC.